Each of the 29 T cell receptor beta chains below was sequenced from the same sample in a study of T cell responses to AZD1222 COVID-19 vaccine (dated by TCRdb to about 2021). The method behind the library was the immunoSEQ multiplex PCR assay. The table comes from immuneACCESS by way of TCRdb, which keeps in-frame sequences with V and J called. Part of the clones is missing from these tables; in studies checked, under half for an unresolved V gene and the rest for unknown reasons. The sample table holds 100,000 to 150,000 clones, of which more than 75% were seen once. The top ten clonotypes cover less than 1.3% of the sample. The time point label for this specimen denotes: about 28 days (+/-7) after the second vaccine dose. Sequenced material: peripheral blood, taken 28 days after the second AZD1222 dose. Source of these receptors: an adult who received the AZD1222 COVID-19 vaccine.

The chain is built from TRBV5-1 and TRBJ2-4; 10 positions agree with TRBD2. V shed 4 bases, J shed 6 bases, and the junction held 10 bases outside the gene matches. Germline values: CDR1 SGHRS, CDR2 YFSETQ. The length of the CDR3 is 16 residues. The CDR3 here is CASSNMGLASGNIQYF. For the CDR3, the DNA is TGCGCCAGCAGCAACATGGGACTAGCGAGCGGAAACATTCAGTACTTC.

The V gene is TRBV2, the J gene TRBJ1-4; D gene uncertain. The germline gives CDR1 SNHLY, CDR2 FYNNEI. Trimming removed 5 bases from V and 8 bases from J, with 12 bases in between. The CDR3 covers 13 residues. The CDR3 nucleotides read TGTGCCAGCAGTTATACCGTGGGGGAAAAACTGTTTTTT. Residues: CASSYTVGEKLFF.

This rearrangement joins TRBV3-1 (or the pseudogene TRBV3-2) to TRBJ2-4; D call uncertain. The CDR3 length is 16 residues. The germline V gene has CDR1 LGHDT and CDR2 YNNKEL (reference sequence). V was clipped by 0 bases and J by 0 bases, with 9 bases between them. CDR3: CASSQDNYLAKNIQYF. CDR3 DNA: TGTGCCAGCAGCCAAGATAACTACCTAGCCAAAAACATTCAGTACTTC.

This clone was observed once. This chain links TRBV19 with TRBJ1-2, with a weak D call TRBD1 (6 bases). CDR1 and CDR2 (germline): LNHDA, SQIVND (reference sequence). The CDR3 extends over 15 amino acids. Deletions cut 6 bases from V and 1 base from J, with 15 bases between. The CDR3 sequence: CASSLARTVNYGYTF. CDR3 DNA: TGTGCCAGTAGCCTAGCCCGGACAGTTAACTATGGCTACACCTTC. The full variable domain, with the rest looked up from reference TRBV19 and TRBJ1-2, is DGGITQSPKYLFRKEGQNVTLSCEQNLNHDAMYWYRQDPGQGLRLIYYSQIVNDFQKGDIAEGYSVSREKKESFPLTVTSAQKNPTAFYLCASSLARTVNYGYTFGSGTRLTVV.

The chain links TRBV28 to TRBJ2-7, with D perhaps being TRBD1 or TRBD2 (6 bases each). This CDR3 is 16 amino acids long. V was shortened by 2 bases and J by 3 bases, with 17 bases between the two germline ends. Germline V lookup: CDR1 MDHEN, CDR2 SYDVKM. As DNA, the CDR3 is TGTGCCAGCAGTTTACCCCAAAAAGGAGGGGGCTACGAGCAGTACTTC. The encoded protein is CASSLPQKGGGYEQYF.

This clone was detected once. V and J are TRBV10-3 and TRBJ1-3; 10 bases agree with TRBD1. After removal of 6 bases from V and 2 bases from J, the junction contained 19 bases not matched to a gene. The germline V gene encodes CDR1 ENHRY and CDR2 SYGVKD. The CDR3 extends over 20 amino acids. The CDR3 sequence: CAIRTSGTGDYRWPGNTIYF. The CDR3 bases are TGTGCCATCAGGACGAGTGGGACAGGGGATTATCGTTGGCCTGGAAACACCATATATTTT.

This chain links TRBV7-6 with TRBJ2-2, with 11 bases fitting TRBD1. V lost 4 bases, J lost 7 bases, and 5 bases stayed unmatched. CDR1 SGHVS and CDR2 FNYEAQ come from the germline V gene. The CDR3 consists of 15 residues. CDR3 in DNA: TGTGCCAGCAGCTCAGGACAGGGGGCTGGCGGGGAGCTGTTTTTT. As protein: CASSSGQGAGGELFF.

The gene calls are TRBV11-3 and TRBJ2-3; D might be TRBD1 (5 bases). CDR1 and CDR2 from the germline V gene are SGHNT and YENEEA. The CDR3 runs 12 residues. Trimming removed 3 bases from V and 9 bases from J, with 10 bases in between. The CDR3 loop is CASSFQGYTQYF. CDR3 DNA sequence: TGTGCCAGCAGCTTCCAGGGCTACACGCAGTATTTT. The complete variable domain, with remaining parts taken from reference TRBV11-3 and TRBJ2-3, reads EAGVVQSPRYKIIEKKQPVAFWCNPISGHNTLYWYLQNLGQGPELLIRYENEEAVDDSQLPKDRFSAERLKGVDSTLKIQPAELGDSAVYLCASSFQGYTQYFGPGTRLTVL.

The CDR3 spells CASSSGLAGRDTQYF. CDR3 in DNA: TGCGCCAGCAGCTCCGGACTAGCGGGAAGAGATACGCAGTATTTT. The chain uses TRBV5-1 and TRBJ2-3, with 12 bases fitting TRBD2. The trim removed 3 bases at V and 5 bases at J, leaving 4 bases unmatched. Germline lookup yields CDR1 SGHRS and CDR2 YFSETQ. This CDR3 is built from 15 residues.

The chain couples TRBV6-4 to TRBJ2-3; 9 bases match TRBD1. Germline V gene lookup returns CDR1 MRHNA and CDR2 SNTAGT. J gave up 4 bases and V 0 bases, and 2 bases lay outside the gene matches. The CDR3 is 15 amino acids. The CDR3 DNA reads as TGTGCCAGCAGTGACTCGACAGGGGGAGCAGATACGCAGTATTTT. Its protein is CASSDSTGGADTQYF.

The chain is built from TRBV5-4 and TRBJ1-5, with D possibly TRBD1 on 5 matching bases. This CDR3 has 14 amino acids. Trimming took off 2 bases at V and 5 bases at J, with 11 bases between the two ends. Germline CDR1 SGHNT, CDR2 YYREEE (reference sequence). The CDR3: CASSFGGGDQPQHF. The CDR3 DNA reads as TGTGCCAGCAGCTTCGGCGGGGGGGATCAGCCCCAGCATTTT.

J is TRBJ2-6 and V is TRBV6-6; D is unresolved. Germline values: CDR1 MNHNY, CDR2 SVGAGI (reference sequence). There are 14 residues in the CDR3. The germline V and J ends were trimmed by 10 bases and 0 bases, with 10 bases remaining between them. CDR3 loop: CAISPFSGANVLTF. The DNA of the CDR3 is TGTGCCATAAGTCCCTTCTCTGGGGCCAACGTCCTGACTTTC.

With regard to this clone: The junction departs from the called germline gene at one end, perhaps through a read error. This rearrangement joins TRBV3-1 (or the pseudogene TRBV3-2) to TRBJ2-7; 11 bases are shared with TRBD2. CDR3 length: 12 residues. Germline CDR1 reads LGHDT; CDR2 reads YNNKEL (reference sequence). The CDR3 DNA follows: TGTGCCAGCAGCCAAGCGACTAGCGGGACGTGCTTC. Translation gives CASSQATSGTCF.

V gene TRBV30 combines with J gene TRBJ1-2; D ambiguous. The CDR3 loop spans 13 amino acids. Trimming stripped 4 bases from V and 4 bases from J, with 13 bases between. Per the germline V gene, CDR1 is GTSNPN and CDR2 is SVGIG (reference sequence). In nucleotides, the CDR3 is TGTGCCTGGAACCTAAAAGAGGGCTATGGCTACACCTTC. Encoded protein: CAWNLKEGYGYTF.

The V and J genes are TRBV5-1 and TRBJ2-1; D call uncertain. V was pared by 2 bases and J by 5 bases, with 11 bases between. Germline values: CDR1 SGHRS, CDR2 YFSETQ. CDR3 length: 14 residues. CDR3 nucleotide sequence: TGCGCCAGCAGCTTATCCCCGGTTGACAATGAGCAGTTCTTC. It yields the protein CASSLSPVDNEQFF.

V usage is TRBV28 and J usage is TRBJ2-7, with D possibly being TRBD2 (5 bases). The CDR3 loop spans 12 amino acids. Germline V gives CDR1 MDHEN, CDR2 SYDVKM. The V gene lost 2 bases and the J gene lost 6 bases, with 8 bases spanning the gap. The CDR3 nucleotides are TGTGCCAGCAGTTTAACGAGCGGCGAGCAGTACTTC. It codes for CASSLTSGEQYF.

This clone came up a few times. The chain joins TRBV2 to TRBJ2-2; D gene ambiguous. This CDR3 is built from 14 residues. Germline lookup yields CDR1 SNHLY and CDR2 FYNNEI. V shed 8 bases and J shed 1 base, with 11 bases lying between them. In DNA form, the CDR3 reads TGTGCCAGCCAGACGACGGTGAACACCGGGGAGCTGTTTTTT. Translated, it gives CASQTTVNTGELFF.

The chain joins TRBV19 to TRBJ2-1, with 10 bases fitting TRBD2. The V gene end was trimmed by 3 bases and the J gene end by 8 bases; junction bases not matched to a gene: 10. This CDR3 is 16 amino acids long. Germline lookup yields CDR1 LNHDA and CDR2 SQIVND (reference sequence). The CDR3 region is CASSIGPSGSSDEQFF. The CDR3 region has the DNA TGTGCCAGTAGTATTGGTCCTAGCGGGAGTAGTGATGAGCAGTTCTTC.

This clone was recorded once. The chain recombines TRBV5-1 with TRBJ2-5; 12 bases match TRBD2. Losses at the gene ends were 5 bases for V and 4 bases for J; bases not matched to a gene: 0. The CDR3 consists of 13 residues. CDR1 and CDR2 from the germline V gene are SGHRS and YFSETQ. CDR3: CASRGLAGETQYF. CDR3 nucleotides: TGCGCCAGCAGGGGACTAGCGGGAGAGACCCAGTACTTC.

This clone was seen just once. The gene calls are TRBV28 and TRBJ2-7; TRBD1 aligns across 9 bases. Trimming took 3 bases from V and 1 from J; bases not matched to a gene: 10. The CDR3 covers 17 residues. Per germline, CDR1 MDHEN and CDR2 SYDVKM. The CDR3 is CASSFGNRGHRSYEQYF. The CDR3 DNA sequence: TGTGCCAGCAGTTTCGGGAACAGGGGGCACCGTTCCTACGAGCAGTACTTC.

The rearrangement links TRBV4-1 to TRBJ1-6, with TRBD1 identical over 8 bases. The germline CDR1 and CDR2 sequences are MGHRA and YSYEKL. Losses at the gene ends were 3 bases for V and 1 base for J; bases not matched to a gene: 2. The CDR3 has 16 amino acids. Written as DNA, the CDR3 is TGCGCCAGCAGCCAGACAGGGGAATCCTATAATTCACCCCTCCACTTT. Its translation is CASSQTGESYNSPLHF.

The chain carries TRBV5-4 and TRBJ2-1; D unresolved. CDR3 length: 15 residues. Germline CDR1 SGHNT, CDR2 YYREEE (reference sequence). Trimming removed 3 bases at V and 0 bases at J, with 10 bases between. CDR3 sequence: CASSSDPSSYNEQFF. The CDR3, as DNA: TGTGCCAGCAGCTCGGACCCGAGCTCCTACAATGAGCAGTTCTTC.

This clone was picked up one time. This chain uses TRBV10-3 with TRBJ2-5, with a tentative D call TRBD1 (6 bases). The length of the CDR3 is 14 residues. The V end lost 6 bases, the J end lost 1 base, and 12 bases lay between the germline ends. Germline V gene sequence: CDR1 ENHRY, CDR2 SYGVKD. In nucleotides, the CDR3 is TGTGCCATCAGCGGGACAAACGTCCAAGAGACCCAGTACTTC. Translating gives CAISGTNVQETQYF.

The chain recombines TRBV7-9 with TRBJ2-5; D possibly corresponds to TRBD2 (5 bases). The V gene's germline CDR1 is SEHNR and CDR2 FQNEAQ (reference sequence). The V end lost 2 bases, the J end lost 5 bases, and 15 bases lay between the germline ends. The CDR3 is 15 residues long. The CDR3 here is CASSLRDGLVETQYF. The CDR3 coding sequence is TGTGCCAGCAGCTTAAGAGATGGACTGGTCGAGACCCAGTACTTC.

In nucleotides, the CDR3 is TGTGCCAGCAGTGAGAATCAGCCCCAGCATTTT. Translation: CASSENQPQHF. The chain combines TRBV2 with TRBJ1-5; D is uncertain. Trimming left V 3 bases short and J 4 bases short, with 1 base between. Germline CDR1 reads SNHLY; CDR2 reads FYNNEI. There are 11 residues in the CDR3.

The chain recombines TRBV18 with TRBJ1-6; the D is unclear. Germline V lookup: CDR1 KGHSH, CDR2 LQKENI. The CDR3 has 13 residues. Trimming removed 6 bases at V and 7 bases at J, with 10 bases between. Here the CDR3 DNA reads TGTGCCAGCTCTTACGACGGCAATTCACCCCTCCACTTT. The encoded protein is CASSYDGNSPLHF. Full variable domain (remainder filled in from reference TRBV18 and TRBJ1-6): NAGVMQNPRHLVRRRGQEARLRCSPMKGHSHVYWYRQLPEEGLKFMVYLQKENIIDESGMPKERFSAEFPKEGPSILRIQQVVRGDSAAYFCASSYDGNSPLHFGNGTRLTVT.

The J gene is TRBJ2-2, the V gene TRBV25-1; 7 nucleotides agree with TRBD1. The germline CDR1 and CDR2 sequences are MGHDK and SYGVNS. The J segment lost 6 bases and the V segment lost 6 bases, leaving 4 bases of the junction unmatched. The CDR3 runs 13 residues. DNA of the CDR3: TGTGCCAGCAGCTCACAGGGGTCCGGGGAGCTGTTTTTT. Its protein product is CASSSQGSGELFF.

This chain connects TRBV7-9 to TRBJ1-1, with a possible D match to TRBD1 (6 bases). Germline V gene lookup returns CDR1 SEHNR and CDR2 FQNEAQ (reference sequence). With 3 bases removed from V and 8 bases from J, the gap between germline ends came to 19 bases. This CDR3 is built from 15 residues. The CDR3, as DNA: TGTGCCAGCAGCTTGGGGGCTACCCGGGTTCGAGAAGCTTTCTTT. It yields the protein CASSLGATRVREAFF.

The rearrangement uses TRBV4-1 and TRBJ2-3, with TRBD1 identical over 7 bases. Germline V CDR1 and CDR2: MGHRA, YSYEKL. The V segment lost 1 base and the J segment 3 bases; nucleotides outside the gene matches: 4. This CDR3 contains 15 residues. The CDR3 nucleotides read TGCGCCAGCAGCCAAGGTGACAGGGCAACAGATACGCAGTATTTT. Translating it yields CASSQGDRATDTQYF.